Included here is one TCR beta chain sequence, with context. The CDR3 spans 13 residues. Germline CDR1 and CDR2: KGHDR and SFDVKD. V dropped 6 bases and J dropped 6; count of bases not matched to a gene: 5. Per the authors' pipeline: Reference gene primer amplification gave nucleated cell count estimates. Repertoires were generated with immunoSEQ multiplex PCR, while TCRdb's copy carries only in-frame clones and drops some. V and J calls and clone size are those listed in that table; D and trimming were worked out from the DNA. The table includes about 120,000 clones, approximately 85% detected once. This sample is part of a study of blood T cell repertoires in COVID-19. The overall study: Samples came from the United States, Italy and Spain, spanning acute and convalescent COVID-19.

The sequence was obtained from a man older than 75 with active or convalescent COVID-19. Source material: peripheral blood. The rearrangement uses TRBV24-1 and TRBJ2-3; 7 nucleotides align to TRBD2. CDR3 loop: CATSRGGEDTQYF. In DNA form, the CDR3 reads TGTGCCACCAGTCGCGGGGGTGAGGATACGCAGTATTTT.